The rows below give T cell receptor beta chains drawn from one sample of a study of response to subunit inactivated influenza vaccine. TCRdb reprocessed the RT-PCR reads with MiXCR, giving one entry per CDR3 protein. The sample holds a few hundred thousand distinct CDR3 sequences, approximately 11% seen once. The sample was PBMCs from blood, taken more than 35 days after vaccination. The source is a man in his fifties or sixties who received an inactivated influenza vaccine. Both conserved end residues are part of each CDR3. A D gene is named only where the DNA matches it firmly. Clone size is not always given. Where it is, it says once, few, many or a class for expanded clones.

D gene	CDR3 length	J gene	V gene	clone size	CDR3 DNA	CDR3 protein
TRBD1	13	TRBJ2-7	TRBV5-6	few	TGTGCCAGCAGCCGGGGACAGTGGTATGAGCAGTACTTC	CASSRGQWYEQYF
TRBD2	14	TRBJ2-1	TRBV10-3	many	TGTGCCATCGAACAAGCGGGGGGGCAGGATGAGCAGTTCTTC	CAIEQAGGQDEQFF
TRBD2	17	TRBJ2-1	TRBV7-8	few	TGTGCCAGCAGCTTAGCTCGGACTAGCGACAAGGGAAATGAGCAGTTCTTC	CASSLARTSDKGNEQFF
TRBD2	18	TRBJ2-1	TRBV6-5	NA	TGTGCCAGCAGTTACCGTCGACTAGCGGGGGGTCGCTACAATGAGCAGTTCTTC	CASSYRRLAGGRYNEQFF
NA	13	TRBJ2-3	TRBV2	few	TGTGCCAGCAAGGAGCTGCTCACAGATACGCAGTATTTT	CASKELLTDTQYF
NA	12	TRBJ2-2	TRBV19	NA	TGTGCCAGTAGGTGGGGGACCGGGGAGCTGTTTTTT	CASRWGTGELFF
TRBD1	16	TRBJ2-3	TRBV12-3/TRBV12-4	many	TGTGCCAGCAGAGCACAGGGGTGGCCTCGCACAGATACGCAGTATTTT	CASRAQGWPRTDTQYF
TRBD1	16	TRBJ1-2	TRBV28	NA	TGTGCCAGCTATCCTCAAAGAGACAGGGTGGAGAGTGGCTACACCTTC	CASYPQRDRVESGYTF
NA	14	TRBJ2-4	TRBV5-6	NA	TGTGCCAGCAGCTTGCCAGAACAGGGTGGCATTCAGTACTTC	CASSLPEQGGIQYF
NA	15	TRBJ2-1	TRBV5-1	few	TGCGCCAGCAGCTTGGAGGACTGGGAAGACAATGAGCAGTTCTTC	CASSLEDWEDNEQFF
NA	15	TRBJ2-1	TRBV5-1	many	TGCGCCAGCAGAGCCGGGGCTCTCCAGAACGATGAGCAGTTCTTC	CASRAGALQNDEQFF
NA	12	TRBJ2-2	TRBV12-3/TRBV12-4	NA	TGTGCCACGCAATTTAACACCGGGGAGCTGTTTTTT	CATQFNTGELFF
TRBD1	16	TRBJ2-5	TRBV11-2	few	TGTGCCAGCAGCCACCCCCGGGACAGGGGTGAAGAGACCCAGTACTTC	CASSHPRDRGEETQYF
NA	13	TRBJ2-7	TRBV7-2	NA	TGTGCCAGCAGAAATCAGGGATCCTACGAGCAGTACTTC	CASRNQGSYEQYF
TRBD1	14	TRBJ2-7	TRBV7-2	many	TGTGCCAGCGCGTTGACAGGGGGCTCCTACGAGCAGTACTTC	CASALTGGSYEQYF